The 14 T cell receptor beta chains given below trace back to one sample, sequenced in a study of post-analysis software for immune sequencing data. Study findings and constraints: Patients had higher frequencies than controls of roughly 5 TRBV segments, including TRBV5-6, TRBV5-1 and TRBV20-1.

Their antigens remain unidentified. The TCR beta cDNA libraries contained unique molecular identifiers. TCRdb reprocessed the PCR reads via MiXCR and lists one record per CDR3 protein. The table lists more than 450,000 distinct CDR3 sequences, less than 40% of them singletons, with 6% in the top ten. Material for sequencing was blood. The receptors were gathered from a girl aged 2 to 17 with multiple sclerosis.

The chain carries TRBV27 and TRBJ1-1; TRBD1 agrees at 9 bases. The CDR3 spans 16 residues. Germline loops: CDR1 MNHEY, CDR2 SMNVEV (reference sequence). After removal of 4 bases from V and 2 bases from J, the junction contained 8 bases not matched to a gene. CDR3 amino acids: CASSSRTGVSNTEAFF. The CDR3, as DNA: TGTGCCAGCAGTTCCCGGACAGGGGTGAGTAACACTGAAGCTTTCTTT.

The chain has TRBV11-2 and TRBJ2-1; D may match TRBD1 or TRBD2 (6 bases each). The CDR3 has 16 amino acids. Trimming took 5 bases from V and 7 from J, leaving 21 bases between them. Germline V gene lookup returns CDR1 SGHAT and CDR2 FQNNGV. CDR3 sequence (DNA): TGTGCCAGCAGCCCCGGGCCAGGGGAGGTTGGGAATGAGCAGTTCTTC. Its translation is CASSPGPGEVGNEQFF.

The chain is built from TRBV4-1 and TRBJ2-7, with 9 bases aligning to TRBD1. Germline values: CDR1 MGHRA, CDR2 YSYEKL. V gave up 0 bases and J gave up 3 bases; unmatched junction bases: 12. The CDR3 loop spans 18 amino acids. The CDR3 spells CASSQESYRGTGCYEQYF. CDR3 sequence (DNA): TGCGCCAGCAGCCAAGAGTCCTACCGCGGGACAGGGTGCTACGAGCAGTACTTC.

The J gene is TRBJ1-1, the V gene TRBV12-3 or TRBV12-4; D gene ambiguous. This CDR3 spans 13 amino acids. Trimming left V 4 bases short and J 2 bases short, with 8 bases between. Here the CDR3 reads CASSSKVNTEAFF. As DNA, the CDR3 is TGTGCCAGCAGTTCGAAGGTAAACACTGAAGCTTTCTTT.

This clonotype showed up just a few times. CDR3 nucleotide sequence: TGTGCCAGCAGTTTCGGGGAGACAGTGAACTATGGCTACACCTTC. Its protein product is CASSFGETVNYGYTF. V gene TRBV12-3 or TRBV12-4 combines with J gene TRBJ1-2, with D perhaps matching TRBD1 (5 bases). The CDR3 loop spans 15 amino acids. Trimming shortened V by 3 bases and J by 2 bases, and 13 bases separated the two germline ends.

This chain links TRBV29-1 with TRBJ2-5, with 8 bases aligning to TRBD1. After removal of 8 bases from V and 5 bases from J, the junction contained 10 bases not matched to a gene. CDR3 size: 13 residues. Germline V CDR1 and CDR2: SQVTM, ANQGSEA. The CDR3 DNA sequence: TGCAGCTCGAACAGGGGGTTCGAGGAGACCCAGTACTTC. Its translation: CSSNRGFEETQYF.

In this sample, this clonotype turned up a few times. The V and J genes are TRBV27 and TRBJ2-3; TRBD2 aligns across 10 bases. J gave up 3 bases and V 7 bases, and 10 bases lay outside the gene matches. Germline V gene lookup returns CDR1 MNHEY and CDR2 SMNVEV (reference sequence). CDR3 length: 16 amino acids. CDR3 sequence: CASTKIGTSDTDTQYF. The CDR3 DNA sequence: TGTGCCAGCACCAAAATCGGGACTAGCGATACAGATACGCAGTATTTT.

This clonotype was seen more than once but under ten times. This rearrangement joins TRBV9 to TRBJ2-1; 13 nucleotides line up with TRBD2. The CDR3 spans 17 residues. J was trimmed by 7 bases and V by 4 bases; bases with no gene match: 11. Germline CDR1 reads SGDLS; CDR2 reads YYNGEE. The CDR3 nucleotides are TGTGCCAGCAGCTCTCAGACTAGCGGGGGGTTCGGTAATGAGCAGTTCTTC. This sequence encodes CASSSQTSGGFGNEQFF.

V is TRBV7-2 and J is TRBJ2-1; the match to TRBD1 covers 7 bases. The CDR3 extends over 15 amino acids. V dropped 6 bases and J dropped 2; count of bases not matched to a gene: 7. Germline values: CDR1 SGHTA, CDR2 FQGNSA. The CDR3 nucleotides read TGTGCCAGCAGTCAACAGGGGTATCCCTACAATGAGCAGTTCTTC. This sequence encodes CASSQQGYPYNEQFF.

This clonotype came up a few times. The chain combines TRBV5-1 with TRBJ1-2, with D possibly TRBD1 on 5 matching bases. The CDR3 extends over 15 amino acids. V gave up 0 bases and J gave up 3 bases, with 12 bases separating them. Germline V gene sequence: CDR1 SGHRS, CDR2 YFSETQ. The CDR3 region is CASSLGQTEDYGYTF. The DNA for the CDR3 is TGCGCCAGCAGCTTGGGTCAGACAGAAGACTATGGCTACACCTTC.

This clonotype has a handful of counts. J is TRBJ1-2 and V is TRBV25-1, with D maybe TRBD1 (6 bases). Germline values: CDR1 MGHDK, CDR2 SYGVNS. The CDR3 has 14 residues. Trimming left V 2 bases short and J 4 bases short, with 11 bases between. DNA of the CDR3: TGTGCCAGCAGTGAACCAGGGGAGGGCTATGGCTACACCTTC. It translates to CASSEPGEGYGYTF.

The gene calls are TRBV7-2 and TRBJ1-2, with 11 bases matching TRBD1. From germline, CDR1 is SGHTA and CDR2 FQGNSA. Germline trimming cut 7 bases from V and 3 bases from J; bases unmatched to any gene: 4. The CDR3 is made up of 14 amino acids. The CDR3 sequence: CASTRDRGDYGYTF. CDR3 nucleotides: TGTGCCAGCACCCGGGACAGGGGGGACTATGGCTACACCTTC.

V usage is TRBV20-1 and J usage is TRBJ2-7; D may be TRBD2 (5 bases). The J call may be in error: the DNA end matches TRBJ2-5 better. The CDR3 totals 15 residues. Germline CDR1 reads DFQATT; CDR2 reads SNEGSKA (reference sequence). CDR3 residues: CSARDPRGRVETQYF. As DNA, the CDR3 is TGCAGTGCTAGAGATCCCCGGGGTCGGGTAGAGACCCAGTACTTC.

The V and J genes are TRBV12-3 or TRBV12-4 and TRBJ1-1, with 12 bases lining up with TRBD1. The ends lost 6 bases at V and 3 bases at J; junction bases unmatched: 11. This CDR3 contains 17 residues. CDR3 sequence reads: CASRPNPGQGADTEAFF. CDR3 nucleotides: TGTGCCAGCAGACCTAACCCGGGACAGGGGGCGGACACTGAAGCTTTCTTT.